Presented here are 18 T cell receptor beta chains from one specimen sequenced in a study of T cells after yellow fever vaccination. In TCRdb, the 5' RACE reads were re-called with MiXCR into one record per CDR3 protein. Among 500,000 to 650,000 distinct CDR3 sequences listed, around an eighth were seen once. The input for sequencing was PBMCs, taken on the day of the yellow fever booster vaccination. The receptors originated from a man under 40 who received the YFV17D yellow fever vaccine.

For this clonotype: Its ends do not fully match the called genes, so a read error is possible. CDR3 amino acids: CASSPDIGTDTPYF. The CDR3 region has the DNA TGCGCCAGCAGCCCCGATATTGGTACAGATACGCCGTATTTT. The rearrangement joins TRBV5-1 to TRBJ2-3; D ambiguous. The CDR3 has 14 residues. Germline V CDR1 and CDR2: SGHRS, YFSETQ.

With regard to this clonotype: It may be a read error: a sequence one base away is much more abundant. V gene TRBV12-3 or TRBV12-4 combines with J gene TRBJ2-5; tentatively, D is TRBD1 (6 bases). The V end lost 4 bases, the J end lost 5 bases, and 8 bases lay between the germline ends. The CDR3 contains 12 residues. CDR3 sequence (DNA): TGTGCCAGCAGTTACAGGGTGGAGACCCAGTACTTC. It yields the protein CASSYRVETQYF.

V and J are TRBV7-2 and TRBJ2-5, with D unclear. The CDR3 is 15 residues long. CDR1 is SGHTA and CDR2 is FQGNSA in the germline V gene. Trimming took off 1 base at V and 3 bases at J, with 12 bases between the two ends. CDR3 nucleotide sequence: TGTGCCAGCAGCTTAGGGTGGACGGAAAAAGAGACCCAGTACTTC. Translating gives CASSLGWTEKETQYF.

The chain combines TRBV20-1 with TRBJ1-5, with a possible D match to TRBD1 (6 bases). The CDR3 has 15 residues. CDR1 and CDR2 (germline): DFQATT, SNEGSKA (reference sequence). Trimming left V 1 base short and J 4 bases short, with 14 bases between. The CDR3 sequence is CSARVVGGENQPQHF. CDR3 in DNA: TGCAGTGCTAGAGTCGTAGGGGGGGAAAATCAGCCCCAGCATTTT.

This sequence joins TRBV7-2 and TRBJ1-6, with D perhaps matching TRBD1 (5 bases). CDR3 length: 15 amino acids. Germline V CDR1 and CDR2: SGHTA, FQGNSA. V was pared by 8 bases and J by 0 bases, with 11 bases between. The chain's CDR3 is CASRGGSSYNSPLHF. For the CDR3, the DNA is TGTGCCAGCCGCGGGGGGAGCTCCTATAATTCACCCCTCCACTTT.

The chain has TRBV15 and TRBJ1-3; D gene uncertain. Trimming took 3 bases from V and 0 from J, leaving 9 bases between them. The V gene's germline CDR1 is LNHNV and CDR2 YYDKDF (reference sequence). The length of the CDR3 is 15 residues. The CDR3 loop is CATSREQSSGNTIYF. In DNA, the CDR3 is TGTGCCACCAGCAGGGAACAATCCTCTGGAAACACCATATATTTT.

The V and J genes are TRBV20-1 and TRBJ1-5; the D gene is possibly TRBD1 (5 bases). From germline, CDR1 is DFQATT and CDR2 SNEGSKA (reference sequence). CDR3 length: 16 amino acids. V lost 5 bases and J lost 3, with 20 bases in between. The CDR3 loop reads CSAPDAGKGVNQPQHF. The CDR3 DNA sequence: TGCAGTGCTCCCGACGCGGGGAAAGGGGTCAATCAGCCCCAGCATTTT.

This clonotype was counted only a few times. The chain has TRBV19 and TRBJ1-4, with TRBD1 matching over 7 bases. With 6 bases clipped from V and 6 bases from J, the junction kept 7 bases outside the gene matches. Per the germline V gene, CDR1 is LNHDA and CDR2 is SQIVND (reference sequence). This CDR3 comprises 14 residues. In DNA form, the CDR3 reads TGTGCCAGTAGCGACAGGGCGGCGGATGAAAAACTGTTTTTT. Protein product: CASSDRAADEKLFF.

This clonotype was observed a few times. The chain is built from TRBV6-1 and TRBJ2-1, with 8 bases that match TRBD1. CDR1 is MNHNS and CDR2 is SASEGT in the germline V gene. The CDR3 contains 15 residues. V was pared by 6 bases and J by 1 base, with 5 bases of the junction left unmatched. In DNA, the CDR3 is TGTGCCAGCAGCGCCACAGGGGGATCCTACAATGAGCAGTTCTTC. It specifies CASSATGGSYNEQFF.

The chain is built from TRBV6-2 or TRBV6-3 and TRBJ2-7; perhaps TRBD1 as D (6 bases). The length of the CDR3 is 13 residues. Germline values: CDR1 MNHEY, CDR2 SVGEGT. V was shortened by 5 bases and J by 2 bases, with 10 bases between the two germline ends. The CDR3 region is CASSRDNTYEQYF. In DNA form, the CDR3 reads TGTGCCAGCAGTAGGGACAACACCTACGAGCAGTACTTC.

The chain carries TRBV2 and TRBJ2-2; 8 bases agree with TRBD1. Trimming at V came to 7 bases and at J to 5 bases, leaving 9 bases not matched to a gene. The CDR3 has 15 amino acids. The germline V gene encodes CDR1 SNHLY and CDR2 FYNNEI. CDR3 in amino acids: CASTQRTGRTGELFF. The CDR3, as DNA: TGTGCCAGCACCCAAAGGACAGGGAGGACCGGGGAGCTGTTTTTT.

This CDR3 is CAISGTGPETQYF. DNA of the CDR3: TGTGCCATCAGCGGGACAGGACCCGAGACCCAGTACTTC. V gene TRBV10-3 combines with J gene TRBJ2-5; 8 bases are shared with TRBD1. Germline V gene lookup returns CDR1 ENHRY and CDR2 SYGVKD. The CDR3 consists of 13 residues. V shed 6 bases and J 5 bases; nucleotides not matched to a gene: 5.

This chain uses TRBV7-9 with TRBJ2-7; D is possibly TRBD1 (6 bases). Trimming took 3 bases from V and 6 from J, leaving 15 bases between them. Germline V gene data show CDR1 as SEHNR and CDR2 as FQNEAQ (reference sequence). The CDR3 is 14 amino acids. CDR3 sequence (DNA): TGTGCCAGCAGCTTCGGTTCAGGGGTCTTCGAGCAGTACTTC. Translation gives CASSFGSGVFEQYF.

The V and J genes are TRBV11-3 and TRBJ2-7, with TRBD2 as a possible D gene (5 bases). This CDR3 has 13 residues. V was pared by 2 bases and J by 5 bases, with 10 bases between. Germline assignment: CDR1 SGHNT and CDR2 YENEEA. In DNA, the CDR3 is TGTGCCAGCAGCTTACGGGGTAGCAACGAGCAGTACTTC. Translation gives CASSLRGSNEQYF.

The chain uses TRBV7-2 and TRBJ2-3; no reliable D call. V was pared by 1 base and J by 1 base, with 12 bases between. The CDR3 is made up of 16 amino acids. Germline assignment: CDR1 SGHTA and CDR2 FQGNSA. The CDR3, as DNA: TGTGCCAGCAGCTTAGATGCCGCCTTGGGCACAGATACGCAGTATTTT. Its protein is CASSLDAALGTDTQYF.

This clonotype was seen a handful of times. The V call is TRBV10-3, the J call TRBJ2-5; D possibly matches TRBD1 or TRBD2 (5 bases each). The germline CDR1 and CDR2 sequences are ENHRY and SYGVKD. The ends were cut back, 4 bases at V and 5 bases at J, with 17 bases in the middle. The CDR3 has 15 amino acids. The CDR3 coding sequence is TGTGCCATCAGTGTCCTCCGGGGCGGACGTGAGACCCAGTACTTC. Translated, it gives CAISVLRGGRETQYF.

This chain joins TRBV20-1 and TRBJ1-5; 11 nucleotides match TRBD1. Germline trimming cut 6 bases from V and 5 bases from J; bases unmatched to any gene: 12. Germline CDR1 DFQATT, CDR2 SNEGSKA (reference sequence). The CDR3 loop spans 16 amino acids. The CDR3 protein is CSAAGTGGFPHQPQHF. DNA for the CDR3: TGCAGTGCGGCCGGGACAGGGGGATTTCCCCATCAGCCCCAGCATTTT.

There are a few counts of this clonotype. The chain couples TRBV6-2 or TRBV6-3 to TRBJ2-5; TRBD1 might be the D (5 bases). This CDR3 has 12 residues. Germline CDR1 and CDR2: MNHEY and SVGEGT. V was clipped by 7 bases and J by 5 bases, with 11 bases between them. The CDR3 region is CASTQGSETQYF. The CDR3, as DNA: TGTGCCAGCACTCAGGGTTCTGAGACCCAGTACTTC.